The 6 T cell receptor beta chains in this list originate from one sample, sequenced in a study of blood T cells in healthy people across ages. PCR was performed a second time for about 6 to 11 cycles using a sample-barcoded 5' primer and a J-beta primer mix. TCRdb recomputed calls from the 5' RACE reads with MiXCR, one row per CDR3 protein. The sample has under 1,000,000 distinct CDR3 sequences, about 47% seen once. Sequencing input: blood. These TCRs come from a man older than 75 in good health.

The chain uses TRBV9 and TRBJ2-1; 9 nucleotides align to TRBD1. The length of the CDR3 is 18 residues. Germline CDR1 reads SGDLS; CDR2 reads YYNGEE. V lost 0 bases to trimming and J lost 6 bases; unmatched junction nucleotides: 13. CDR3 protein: CASSVAPLGGTGSNEQFF. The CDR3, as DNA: TGTGCCAGCAGCGTAGCACCCTTAGGAGGGACAGGGAGCAATGAGCAGTTCTTC.

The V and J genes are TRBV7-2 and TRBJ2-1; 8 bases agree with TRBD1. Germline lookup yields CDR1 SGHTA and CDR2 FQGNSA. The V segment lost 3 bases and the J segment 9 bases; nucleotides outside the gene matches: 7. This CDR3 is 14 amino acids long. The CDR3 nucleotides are TGTGCCAGCAGCTTTGCAACAGGGGGAGGTGAGCAGTTCTTC. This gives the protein CASSFATGGGEQFF.

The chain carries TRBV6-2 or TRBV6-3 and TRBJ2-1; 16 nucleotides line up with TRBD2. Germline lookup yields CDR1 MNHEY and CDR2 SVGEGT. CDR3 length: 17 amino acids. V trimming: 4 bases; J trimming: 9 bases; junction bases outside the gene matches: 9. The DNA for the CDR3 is TGTGCCAGCAGTTCGGGACTAGCGGGAGGGCCCCTCGGTGAGCAGTTCTTC. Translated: CASSSGLAGGPLGEQFF.

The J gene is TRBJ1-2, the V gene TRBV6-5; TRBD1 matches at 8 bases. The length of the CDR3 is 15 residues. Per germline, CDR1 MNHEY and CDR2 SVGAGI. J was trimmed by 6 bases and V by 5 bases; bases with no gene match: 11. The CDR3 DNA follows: TGTGCCAGCAGTCACAAGGCAGGGGGCATCAATGGCTACACCTTC. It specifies CASSHKAGGINGYTF.

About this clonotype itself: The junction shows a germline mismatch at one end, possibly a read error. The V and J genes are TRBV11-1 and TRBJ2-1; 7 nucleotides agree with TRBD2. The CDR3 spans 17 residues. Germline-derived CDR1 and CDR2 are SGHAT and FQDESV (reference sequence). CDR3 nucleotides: TGTGCCGGCAGCTTAGTAATCGGCGGGAGTTCGTTAAATGAGCAGTTCTTC. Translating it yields CAGSLVIGGSSLNEQFF. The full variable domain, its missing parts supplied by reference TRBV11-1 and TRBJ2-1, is EAEVAQSPRYKITEKSQAVAFWCDPISGHATLYWYRQILGQGPELLVQFQDESVVDDSQLPKDRFSAERLKGVDSTLKIQPAELGDSAMYLCAGSLVIGGSSLNEQFFGPGTRLTVL.

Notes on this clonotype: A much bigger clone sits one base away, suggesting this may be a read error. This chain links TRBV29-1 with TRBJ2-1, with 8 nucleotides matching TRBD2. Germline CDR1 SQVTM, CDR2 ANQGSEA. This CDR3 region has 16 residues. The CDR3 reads CSAESGTGGVGNEQFF. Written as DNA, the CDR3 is TGCAGCGCTGAAAGCGGAACGGGAGGGGTCGGCAATGAGCAGTTCTTC.